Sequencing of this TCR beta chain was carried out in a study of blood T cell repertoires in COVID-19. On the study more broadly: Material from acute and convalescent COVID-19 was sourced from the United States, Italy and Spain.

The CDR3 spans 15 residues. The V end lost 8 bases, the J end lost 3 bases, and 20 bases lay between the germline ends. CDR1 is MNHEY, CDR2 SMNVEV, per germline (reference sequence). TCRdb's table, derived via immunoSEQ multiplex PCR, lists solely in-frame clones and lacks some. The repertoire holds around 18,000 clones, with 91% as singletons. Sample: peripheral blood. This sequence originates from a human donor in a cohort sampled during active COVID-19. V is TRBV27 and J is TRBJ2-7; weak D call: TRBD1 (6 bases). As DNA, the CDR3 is TGTGCCAGCGTTCCCAGGGGACGCCTTCTCTACGAGCAGTACTTC. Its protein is CASVPRGRLLYEQYF.